Ten or more counts support the clone carrying this TCR beta chain. The antigen is not known. This sample is drawn from a study of T cells in Graves' hyperthyroidism and ophthalmopathy. RNA transcripts gave rise to amplified TCR beta CDR3 regions. Carried out on the TCR CDR3, a first-round RT-PCR used the HTBI primer set. MiXCR, run by TCRdb on the multiplex PCR reads, gives a single entry per CDR3 protein. The table includes around 300,000 distinct CDR3 sequences, around 13% detected once. Points from the study as a whole: Progression to ophthalmopathy was predicted a median of approximately 6.4 months early.

Hyperthyroidism, newly diagnosed and lasting under 2 months, affected patients aged 18 to 65. Patients were excluded for uncontrolled infection, other autoimmune disease, pregnancy or lactation. Thyroid ultrasound, orbital computed tomography, clinical symptoms, and serum thyroxine and TRAb underpinned diagnoses. Deletions cut 4 bases from V and 5 bases from J, with 12 bases between. This CDR3 region has 14 residues. Germline CDR1 reads KGHDR; CDR2 reads SFDVKD. Source material: blood. The clonotype originates from a middle-aged woman with Graves' hyperthyroidism. The rearrangement joins TRBV24-1 to TRBJ2-3; a possible D gene is TRBD1 (5 bases). The CDR3: CATSERGWGDTQYF. DNA for the CDR3: TGTGCCACCAGTGAAAGGGGCTGGGGAGATACGCAGTATTTT.